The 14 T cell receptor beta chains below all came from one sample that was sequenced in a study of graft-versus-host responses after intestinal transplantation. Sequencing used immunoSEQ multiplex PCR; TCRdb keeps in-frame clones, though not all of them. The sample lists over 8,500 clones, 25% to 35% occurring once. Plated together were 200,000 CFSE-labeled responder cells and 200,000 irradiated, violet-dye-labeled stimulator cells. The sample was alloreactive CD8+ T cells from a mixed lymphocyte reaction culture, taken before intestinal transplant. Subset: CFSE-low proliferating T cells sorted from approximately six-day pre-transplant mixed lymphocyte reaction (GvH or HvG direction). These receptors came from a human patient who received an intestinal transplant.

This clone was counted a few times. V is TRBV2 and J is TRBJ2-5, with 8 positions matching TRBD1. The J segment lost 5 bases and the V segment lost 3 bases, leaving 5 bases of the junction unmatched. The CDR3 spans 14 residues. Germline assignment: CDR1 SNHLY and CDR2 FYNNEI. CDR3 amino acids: CASSDQGAGETQYF. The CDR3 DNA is TGTGCCAGCAGTGACCAGGGGGCTGGGGAGACCCAGTACTTC.

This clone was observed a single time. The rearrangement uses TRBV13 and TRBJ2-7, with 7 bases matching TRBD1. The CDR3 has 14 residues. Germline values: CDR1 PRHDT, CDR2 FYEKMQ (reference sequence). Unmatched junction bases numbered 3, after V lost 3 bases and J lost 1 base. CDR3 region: CASSLTGPSYEQYF. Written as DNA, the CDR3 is TGTGCCAGCAGCTTGACAGGGCCTTCCTACGAGCAGTACTTC.

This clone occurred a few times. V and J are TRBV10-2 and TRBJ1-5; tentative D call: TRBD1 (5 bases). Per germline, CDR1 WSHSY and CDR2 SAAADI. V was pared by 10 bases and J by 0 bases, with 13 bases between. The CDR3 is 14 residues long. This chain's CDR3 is CATGGEYSNQPQHF. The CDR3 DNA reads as TGCGCCACCGGGGGAGAGTATAGCAATCAGCCCCAGCATTTT.

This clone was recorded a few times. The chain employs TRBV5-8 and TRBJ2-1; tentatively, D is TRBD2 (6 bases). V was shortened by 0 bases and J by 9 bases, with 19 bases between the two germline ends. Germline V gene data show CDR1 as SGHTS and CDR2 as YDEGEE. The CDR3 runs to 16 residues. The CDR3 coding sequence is TGTGCCAGCAGCTTGGACGTGGGGGGTCCCCCGGGTGAGCAGTTCTTC. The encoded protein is CASSLDVGGPPGEQFF. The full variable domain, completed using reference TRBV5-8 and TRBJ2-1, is EAGVTQSPTHLIKTRGQQATLRCSPISGHTSVYWYQQALGLGLQFLLWYDEGEERNRGNFPPRFSGRQFPNYSSELNVNALELEDSALYLCASSLDVGGPPGEQFFGPGTRLTVL.

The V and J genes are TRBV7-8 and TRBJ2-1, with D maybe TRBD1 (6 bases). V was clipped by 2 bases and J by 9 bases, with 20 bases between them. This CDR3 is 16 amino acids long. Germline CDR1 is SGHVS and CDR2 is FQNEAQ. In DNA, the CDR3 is TGTGCCAGCAGCTTACCCCCAGGGGCACCGGTTGGTGAGCAGTTCTTC. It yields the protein CASSLPPGAPVGEQFF.

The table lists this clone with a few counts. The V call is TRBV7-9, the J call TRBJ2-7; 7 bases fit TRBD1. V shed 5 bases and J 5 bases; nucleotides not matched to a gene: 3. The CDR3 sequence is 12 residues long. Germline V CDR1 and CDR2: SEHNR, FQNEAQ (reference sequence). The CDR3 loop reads CASSPGGNEQYF. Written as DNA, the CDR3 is TGTGCCAGCAGCCCAGGGGGAAACGAGCAGTACTTC.

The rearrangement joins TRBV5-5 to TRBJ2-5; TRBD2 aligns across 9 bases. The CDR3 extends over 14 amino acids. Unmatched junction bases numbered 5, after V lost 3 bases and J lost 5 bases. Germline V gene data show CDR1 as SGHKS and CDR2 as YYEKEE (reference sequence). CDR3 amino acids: CASSSGTSLETQYF. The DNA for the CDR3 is TGTGCCAGCAGCTCCGGGACTAGCCTGGAGACCCAGTACTTC.

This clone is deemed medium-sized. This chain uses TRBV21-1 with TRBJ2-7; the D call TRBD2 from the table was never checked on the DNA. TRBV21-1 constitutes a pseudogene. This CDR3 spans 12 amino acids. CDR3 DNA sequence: TGTGCCACCCAACCGAGGTTCTACGAGCAGTACTTC. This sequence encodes CATQPRFYEQYF.

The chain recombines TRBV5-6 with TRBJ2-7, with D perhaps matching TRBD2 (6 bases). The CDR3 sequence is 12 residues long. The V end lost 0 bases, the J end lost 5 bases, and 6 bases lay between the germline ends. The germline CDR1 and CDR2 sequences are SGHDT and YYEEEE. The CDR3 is CASSLGGDEQYF. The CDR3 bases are TGTGCCAGCAGCTTGGGCGGGGACGAGCAGTACTTC.

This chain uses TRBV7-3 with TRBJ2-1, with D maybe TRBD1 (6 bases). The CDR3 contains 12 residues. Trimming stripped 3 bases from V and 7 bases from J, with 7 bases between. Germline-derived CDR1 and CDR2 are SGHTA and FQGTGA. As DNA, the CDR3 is TGTGCCAGCAGCTTTACAGGGAATGAGCAGTTCTTC. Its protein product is CASSFTGNEQFF. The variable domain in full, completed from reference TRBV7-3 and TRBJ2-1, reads GAGVSQTPSNKVTEKGKYVELRCDPISGHTALYWYRQSLGQGPEFLIYFQGTGAADDSGLPNDRFFAVRPEGSVSTLKIQRTERGDSAVYLCASSFTGNEQFFGPGTRLTVL.

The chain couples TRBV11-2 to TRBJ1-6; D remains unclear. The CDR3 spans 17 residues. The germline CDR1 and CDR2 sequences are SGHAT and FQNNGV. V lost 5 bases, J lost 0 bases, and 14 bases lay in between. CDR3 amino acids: CASSPMGQSSYNSPLHF. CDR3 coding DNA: TGTGCCAGCAGCCCAATGGGCCAAAGCTCCTATAATTCACCCCTCCACTTT. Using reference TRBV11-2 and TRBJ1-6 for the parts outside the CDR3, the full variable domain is EAGVAQSPRYKIIEKRQSVAFWCNPISGHATLYWYQQILGQGPKLLIQFQNNGVVDDSQLPKDRFSAERLKGVDSTLKIQPAKLEDSAVYLCASSPMGQSSYNSPLHFGNGTRLTVT.

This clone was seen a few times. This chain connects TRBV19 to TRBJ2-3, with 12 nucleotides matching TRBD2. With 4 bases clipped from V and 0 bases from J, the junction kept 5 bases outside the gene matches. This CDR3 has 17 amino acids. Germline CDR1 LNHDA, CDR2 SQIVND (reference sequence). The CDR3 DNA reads TGTGCCAGTAGTACCGGGACTAGCGGGTATAGCACAGATACGCAGTATTTT. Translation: CASSTGTSGYSTDTQYF.

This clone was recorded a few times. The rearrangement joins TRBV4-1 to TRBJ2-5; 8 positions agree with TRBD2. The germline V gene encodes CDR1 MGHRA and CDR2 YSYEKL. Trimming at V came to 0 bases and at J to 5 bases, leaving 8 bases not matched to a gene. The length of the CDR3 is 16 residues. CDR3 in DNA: TGCGCCAGCAGCCAAGATGGTAGCGGGGTAGCGGAGACCCAGTACTTC. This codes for CASSQDGSGVAETQYF.

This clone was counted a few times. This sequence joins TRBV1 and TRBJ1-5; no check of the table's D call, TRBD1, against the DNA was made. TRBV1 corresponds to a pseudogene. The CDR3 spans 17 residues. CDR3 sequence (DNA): TGCACCAGCAGCGCCCGGGACAGGGAAATCGGCAATCAGCCCCAGCATTTT. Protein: CTSSARDREIGNQPQHF.